The 27 T cell receptor beta chains reported below all come from one sample, sequenced in a study of T-cell memory formation after mild COVID-19. TCRdb ran MiXCR on the 5' RACE reads and lists one entry per CDR3 protein. The data contain about 160,000 distinct CDR3 sequences, roughly a third of them singletons. The sequenced material came from PBMCs or a T cell subset sorted from them (not recorded which). The receptors originated from an adult woman who had mild COVID-19 (a few samples of this study predate the infection). Cell type and time point are not known.

This clonotype was observed a few times. The chain links TRBV18 to TRBJ1-3; D gene ambiguous. The CDR3 covers 17 residues. Trimming took off 2 bases at V and 0 bases at J, with 14 bases between the two ends. CDR1 is KGHSH and CDR2 is LQKENI in the germline V gene. The CDR3 DNA follows: TGTGCCAGCTCACCATTGGACTCAGGCAACTCTGGAAACACCATATATTTT. Translated, it gives CASSPLDSGNSGNTIYF.

This clonotype turned up a few times. This chain connects TRBV18 to TRBJ2-3; 9 nucleotides agree with TRBD2. This CDR3 spans 15 amino acids. Germline CDR1 and CDR2: KGHSH and LQKENI. The V gene end was trimmed by 3 bases and the J gene end by 4 bases; junction bases not matched to a gene: 5. The CDR3 sequence is CASSPSGSGADTQYF. The CDR3 region has the DNA TGTGCCAGCTCACCTAGCGGGAGCGGTGCAGATACGCAGTATTTT. The whole variable domain, filled in from reference TRBV18 and TRBJ2-3, reads NAGVMQNPRHLVRRRGQEARLRCSPMKGHSHVYWYRQLPEEGLKFMVYLQKENIIDESGMPKERFSAEFPKEGPSILRIQQVVRGDSAAYFCASSPSGSGADTQYFGPGTRLTVL.

V gene TRBV2 combines with J gene TRBJ1-3, with 7 bases matching TRBD1. With V trimmed by 3 bases and J by 2 bases, 19 bases remained unmatched. This CDR3 is built from 20 residues. Looked up from germline, CDR1 is SNHLY and CDR2 is FYNNEI. In DNA, the CDR3 is TGTGCCAGCAGTGAGCCCGGCGGGTTAGGGGGCAAGGGAACTGGAAACACCATATATTTT. Encoded protein: CASSEPGGLGGKGTGNTIYF. Using reference TRBV2 and TRBJ1-3 for the parts outside the CDR3, the full variable domain is EPEVTQTPSHQVTQMGQEVILRCVPISNHLYFYWYRQILGQKVEFLVSFYNNEISEKSEIFDDQFSVERPDGSNFTLKIRSTKLEDSAMYFCASSEPGGLGGKGTGNTIYFGEGSWLTVV.

V is TRBV5-1 and J is TRBJ1-1; the match to TRBD1 covers 7 bases. The CDR3 contains 14 residues. After removal of 6 bases from V and 11 bases from J, the junction contained 16 bases not matched to a gene. CDR1 and CDR2 (germline): SGHRS, YFSETQ. CDR3 nucleotide sequence: TGCGCCAGCACTCCGACAGGGCAGGACTACAGGGCTTTCTTT. Its protein is CASTPTGQDYRAFF. Variable domain in full (rest from reference TRBV5-1 and TRBJ1-1): KAGVTQTPRYLIKTRGQQVTLSCSPISGHRSVSWYQQTPGQGLQFLFEYFSETQRNKGNFPGRFSGRQFSNSRSEMNVSTLELGDSALYLCASTPTGQDYRAFFGQGTRLTVV.

This clonotype appeared a few times. The V gene is TRBV29-1, the J gene TRBJ1-3; 9 bases are a match to TRBD1. This CDR3 is built from 14 residues. V shed 6 bases and J 3 bases; nucleotides not matched to a gene: 6. Germline V CDR1 and CDR2: SQVTM, ANQGSEA. The CDR3 bases are TGCAGCGTGCGCGGGACAGGGTATGGAAACACCATATATTTT. This encodes CSVRGTGYGNTIYF.

The rearrangement joins TRBV4-3 to TRBJ2-1, with D tentatively TRBD2 (5 bases). With 0 bases removed from V and 5 bases from J, the gap between germline ends came to 14 bases. In germline, CDR1 is LGHNA, CDR2 YSLEER. The CDR3 runs to 16 residues. The CDR3 here is CASSQDEGSGNNEQFF. CDR3 coding DNA: TGCGCCAGCAGCCAAGATGAGGGAAGCGGTAACAATGAGCAGTTCTTC.

This rearrangement joins TRBV4-1 to TRBJ2-5, with a weak D call TRBD1 (6 bases). The CDR3 has 15 amino acids. The germline CDR1 and CDR2 sequences are MGHRA and YSYEKL. V lost 4 bases and J lost 2, with 14 bases in between. CDR3 sequence: CASSRTSGEQETQYF. The CDR3, as DNA: TGCGCCAGCAGCCGAACCTCAGGGGAACAAGAGACCCAGTACTTC.

The J gene is TRBJ2-3, the V gene TRBV7-9, with 13 bases that match TRBD2. CDR3 length: 16 residues. Losses at the gene ends were 7 bases for V and 1 base for J; bases not matched to a gene: 5. Germline loops: CDR1 SEHNR, CDR2 FQNEAQ (reference sequence). The CDR3 DNA reads as TGTGCCAGCACCCCGGGACTAGCGGGACGCACAGATACGCAGTATTTT. The encoded protein is CASTPGLAGRTDTQYF.

V gene TRBV20-1 combines with J gene TRBJ2-5, with 8 bases fitting TRBD2. The CDR3 extends over 14 amino acids. Germline-derived CDR1 and CDR2 are DFQATT and SNEGSKA (reference sequence). The J segment lost 5 bases and the V segment lost 1 base, leaving 6 bases of the junction unmatched. In nucleotides, the CDR3 is TGCAGTGCTAGAGTGGGGACTAGGGGTGAGACCCAGTACTTC. Its translation: CSARVGTRGETQYF.

The genes are TRBV6-2 or TRBV6-3 and TRBJ1-2; D possibly corresponds to TRBD1 (6 bases). CDR3 length: 15 residues. Trimming left V 0 bases short and J 8 bases short, with 16 bases between. CDR1 and CDR2 (germline): MNHEY, SVGEGT. The CDR3 loop reads CASSYSGGFREGYTF. The CDR3 coding sequence is TGTGCCAGCAGTTACTCAGGGGGGTTTCGGGAAGGCTACACCTTC.

This clonotype has just a few counts. V gene TRBV7-2 combines with J gene TRBJ2-1, with TRBD2 identical over 14 bases. CDR1 SGHTA and CDR2 FQGNSA come from the germline V gene. This CDR3 has 17 residues. V lost 5 bases, J lost 0 bases, and 3 bases stayed unmatched. This CDR3 is CASSPGLAGGSYNEQFF. The DNA of the CDR3 is TGTGCCAGCAGCCCCGGACTAGCGGGAGGCTCCTACAATGAGCAGTTCTTC.

This sequence joins TRBV6-5 and TRBJ1-1, with 8 bases fitting TRBD1. The germline CDR1 and CDR2 sequences are MNHEY and SVGAGI. This CDR3 has 17 amino acids. The V and J ends lost 6 bases and 7 bases, in that order; junction bases with no gene match: 19. CDR3 in amino acids: CASSGMGSDRDEFEAFF. CDR3 DNA: TGTGCCAGCAGCGGGATGGGTTCGGACAGGGATGAATTTGAAGCTTTCTTT.

The V gene is TRBV11-3, the J gene TRBJ2-2; tentatively, D is TRBD1 (6 bases). The CDR3 totals 14 residues. The germline gives CDR1 SGHNT, CDR2 YENEEA. The germline V and J ends were trimmed by 4 bases and 7 bases, with 13 bases remaining between them. CDR3 sequence: CASSSTGLGGELFF. CDR3 DNA sequence: TGTGCCAGCAGCTCGACAGGCCTCGGCGGGGAGCTGTTTTTT. The entire variable domain, with the rest obtained from reference TRBV11-3 and TRBJ2-2, is as follows: EAGVVQSPRYKIIEKKQPVAFWCNPISGHNTLYWYLQNLGQGPELLIRYENEEAVDDSQLPKDRFSAERLKGVDSTLKIQPAELGDSAVYLCASSSTGLGGELFFGEGSRLTVL.

This clonotype was seen a handful of times. The chain uses TRBV29-1 and TRBJ1-1, with TRBD1 matching 7 bases. The germline V gene encodes CDR1 SQVTM and CDR2 ANQGSEA. The V gene end was trimmed by 4 bases and the J gene end by 0 bases; junction bases not matched to a gene: 8. The CDR3 contains 15 residues. CDR3: CSVAGGGHMNTEAFF. The CDR3 bases are TGCAGCGTTGCTGGAGGGGGCCACATGAACACTGAAGCTTTCTTT.

The chain employs TRBV4-3 and TRBJ2-3; D is unresolved. Trimming cost V 1 base and J 1 base, with 6 bases left between them. The CDR3 has 14 residues. Germline loops: CDR1 LGHNA, CDR2 YSLEER. The CDR3 DNA is TGCGCCAGCAGCCAAGGCGGCCGCACAGATACGCAGTATTTT. Encoded protein: CASSQGGRTDTQYF.

The chain uses TRBV12-3 or TRBV12-4 and TRBJ2-1, with TRBD1 matching 9 bases. CDR3 length: 15 amino acids. V lost 5 bases and J lost 3; bases outside the gene matches: 5. DNA of the CDR3: TGTGCCAGCAGTCTGGGACAGGGTTTCTACAATGAGCAGTTCTTC. Amino acid sequence: CASSLGQGFYNEQFF.

This chain connects TRBV5-1 to TRBJ2-2; TRBD1 might be the D (6 bases). V lost 4 bases to trimming and J lost 1 base, with 14 bases between them. The CDR3 spans 16 residues. Germline assignment: CDR1 SGHRS and CDR2 YFSETQ. The CDR3 DNA reads as TGCGCCAGCAGCATACTACAGGGAGAGAACACCGGGGAGCTGTTTTTT. Residues: CASSILQGENTGELFF.

This clonotype was seen a handful of times. J is TRBJ2-3 and V is TRBV3-1, with unresolved D. The V end lost 1 base, the J end lost 5 bases, and 7 bases lay between the germline ends. In germline, CDR1 is LGHDT, CDR2 YNNKEL (reference sequence). The CDR3 is made up of 13 amino acids. CDR3 in amino acids: CASSQASRDTQYF. DNA for the CDR3: TGTGCCAGCAGCCAAGCTTCGCGAGATACGCAGTATTTT.

The chain recombines TRBV20-1 with TRBJ1-5; D perhaps matches TRBD1 (5 bases). The CDR3 extends over 14 amino acids. Germline V gives CDR1 DFQATT, CDR2 SNEGSKA (reference sequence). The V end lost 2 bases, the J end lost 7 bases, and 15 bases lay between the germline ends. The DNA for the CDR3 is TGCAGTGCTAGATCGGACCTTGGGGGGCAGCCCCAGCATTTT. Protein sequence: CSARSDLGGQPQHF.

This chain joins TRBV20-1 and TRBJ1-4; 7 bases match TRBD1. V lost 3 bases to trimming and J lost 0 bases; unmatched junction nucleotides: 1. In germline, CDR1 is DFQATT, CDR2 SNEGSKA (reference sequence). The CDR3 totals 14 residues. This CDR3 reads CSASDRATNEKLFF. As DNA, the CDR3 is TGCAGTGCTAGTGACAGGGCAACTAATGAAAAACTGTTTTTT.

The CDR3 protein is CASSAGSGGVYNEQFF. CDR3 nucleotides: TGTGCCAGCAGTGCGGGTAGCGGGGGCGTCTACAATGAGCAGTTCTTC. The V gene is TRBV6-1, the J gene TRBJ2-1; the match to TRBD2 covers 9 bases. Germline V lookup: CDR1 MNHNS, CDR2 SASEGT. V shed 4 bases and J 3 bases; nucleotides not matched to a gene: 7. The length of the CDR3 is 16 residues.

This clonotype has only a few counts. The chain employs TRBV20-1 and TRBJ1-3; D uncertain. The CDR3 is made up of 14 amino acids. Germline V gene lookup returns CDR1 DFQATT and CDR2 SNEGSKA (reference sequence). The germline V and J ends were trimmed by 3 bases and 0 bases, with 9 bases remaining between them. CDR3 residues: CSARSLNSGNTIYF. In nucleotides, the CDR3 is TGCAGTGCTAGGTCCTTAAACTCTGGAAACACCATATATTTT.

V is TRBV20-1 and J is TRBJ2-2; D gene ambiguous. Germline V CDR1 and CDR2: DFQATT, SNEGSKA (reference sequence). The CDR3 contains 13 residues. V gave up 3 bases and J gave up 3 bases, with 8 bases separating them. DNA of the CDR3: TGCAGTGCTAGGATTGGGGACACCGGGGAGCTGTTTTTT. Translating gives CSARIGDTGELFF.

This clonotype was picked up many times. The V call is TRBV3-1, the J call TRBJ2-2; D unclear. CDR1 and CDR2 from the germline V gene are LGHDT and YNNKEL (reference sequence). The CDR3 is 14 residues long. V lost 1 base and J 2 bases, leaving 5 bases between the germline ends. The CDR3 region is CASSQGVNTGELFF. The CDR3 DNA reads TGTGCCAGCAGCCAAGGAGTAAACACCGGGGAGCTGTTTTTT.

The V and J genes are TRBV3-1 and TRBJ1-2; D gene uncertain. Trimming shortened V by 7 bases and J by 2 bases, and 14 bases separated the two germline ends. In germline, CDR1 is LGHDT, CDR2 YNNKEL (reference sequence). The CDR3 is 14 amino acids. CDR3 bases: TGTGCCAGCACCCTTTCGATGGGCAACTATGGCTACACCTTC. Its translation: CASTLSMGNYGYTF. Looking up the rest from reference TRBV3-1 and TRBJ1-2 gives the full variable domain: DTAVSQTPKYLVTQMGNDKSIKCEQNLGHDTMYWYKQDSKKFLKIMFSYNNKELIINETVPNRFSPKSPDKAHLNLHINSLELGDSAVYFCASTLSMGNYGYTFGSGTRLTVV.

The chain joins TRBV6-6 to TRBJ2-1; no clear D gene. Trimming removed 6 bases from V and 5 bases from J, with 5 bases in between. The CDR3 has 11 residues. Germline lookup yields CDR1 MNHNY and CDR2 SVGAGI (reference sequence). In DNA form, the CDR3 reads TGTGCCAGCAGATATAACAATGAGCAGTTCTTC. Its translation: CASRYNNEQFF.

V is TRBV19 and J is TRBJ1-1; D is unclear. This CDR3 is 15 amino acids long. V was pared by 1 base and J by 3 bases, with 12 bases between. In germline, CDR1 is LNHDA, CDR2 SQIVND (reference sequence). The CDR3 here is CASSIGTLAYTEAFF. CDR3 bases: TGTGCCAGTAGTATAGGGACCTTGGCGTACACTGAAGCTTTCTTT. The variable domain in full, with the rest retrieved from reference TRBV19 and TRBJ1-1, is DGGITQSPKYLFRKEGQNVTLSCEQNLNHDAMYWYRQDPGQGLRLIYYSQIVNDFQKGDIAEGYSVSREKKESFPLTVTSAQKNPTAFYLCASSIGTLAYTEAFFGQGTRLTVV.